The clone carrying this T cell receptor beta chain was detected a few times. Its antigen is not known. This entry belongs to a study of blood T cells in healthy people across ages. At the level of the study: Per two T cells, template switching captured roughly one barcoded beta molecule.

Looked up from germline, CDR1 is SQVTM and CDR2 is ANQGSEA. The CDR3 consists of 13 residues. The study's findings and limits: Per-million-T-cell TCR beta diversity fell roughly linearly with age.

A sample-barcoded 5' primer and a J-beta primer mix were used in a second PCR of roughly 6 to 11 cycles. Every single cDNA molecule received a tag from a template-switch adaptor with 12 random nucleotides. TCRdb called the 5' RACE reads again in MiXCR, with one record for every CDR3 protein. Of about 1.4 million distinct CDR3 sequences detected, around 59% appear once; the ten largest clones hold over 5%. The sample consisted of blood. This chain uses TRBV29-1 with TRBJ2-5; 12 nucleotides agree with TRBD1. The clonotype originates from a man younger than 35 in good health. Here the CDR3 DNA reads TGCAGTAACACGGGACAGGGGGCAAATGAGCAGTACTTC. The encoded protein is CSNTGQGANEQYF.